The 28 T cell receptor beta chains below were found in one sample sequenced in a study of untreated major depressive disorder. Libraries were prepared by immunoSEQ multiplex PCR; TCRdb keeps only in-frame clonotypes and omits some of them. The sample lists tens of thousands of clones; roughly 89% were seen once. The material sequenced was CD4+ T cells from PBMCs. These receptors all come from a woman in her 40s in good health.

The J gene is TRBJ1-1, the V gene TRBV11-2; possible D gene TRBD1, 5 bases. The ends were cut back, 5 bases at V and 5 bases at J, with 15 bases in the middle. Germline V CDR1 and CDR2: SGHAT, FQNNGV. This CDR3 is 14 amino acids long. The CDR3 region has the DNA TGTGCCAGCAGCCCAAATGTGGGGGGGACTGAAGCTTTCTTT. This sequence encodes CASSPNVGGTEAFF.

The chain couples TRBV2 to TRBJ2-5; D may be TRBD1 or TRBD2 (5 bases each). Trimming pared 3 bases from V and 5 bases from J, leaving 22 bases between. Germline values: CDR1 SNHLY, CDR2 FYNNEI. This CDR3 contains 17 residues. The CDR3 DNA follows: TGTGCCAGCAGTGACTCGGGACGGGGAACTCGGGGTGAGACCCAGTACTTC. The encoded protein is CASSDSGRGTRGETQYF.

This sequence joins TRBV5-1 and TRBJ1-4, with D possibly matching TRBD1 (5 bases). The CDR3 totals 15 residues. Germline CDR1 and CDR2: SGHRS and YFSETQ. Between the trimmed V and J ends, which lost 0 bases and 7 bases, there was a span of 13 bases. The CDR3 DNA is TGCGCCAGCAGCTTGGGTCAGGGTTTAGGTGAAAAACTGTTTTTT. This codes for CASSLGQGLGEKLFF.

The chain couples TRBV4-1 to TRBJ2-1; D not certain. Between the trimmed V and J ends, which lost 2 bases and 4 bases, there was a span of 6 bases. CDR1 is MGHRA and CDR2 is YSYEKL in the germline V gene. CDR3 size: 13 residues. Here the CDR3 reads CASSQLEYNEQFF. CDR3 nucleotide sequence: TGCGCCAGCAGCCAATTGGAATACAATGAGCAGTTCTTC.

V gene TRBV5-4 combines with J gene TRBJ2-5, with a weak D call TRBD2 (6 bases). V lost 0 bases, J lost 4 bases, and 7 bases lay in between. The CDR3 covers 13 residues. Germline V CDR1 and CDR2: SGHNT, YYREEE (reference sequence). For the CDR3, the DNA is TGTGCCAGCAGCTTGGGGGGACTAGAGACCCAGTACTTC. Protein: CASSLGGLETQYF.

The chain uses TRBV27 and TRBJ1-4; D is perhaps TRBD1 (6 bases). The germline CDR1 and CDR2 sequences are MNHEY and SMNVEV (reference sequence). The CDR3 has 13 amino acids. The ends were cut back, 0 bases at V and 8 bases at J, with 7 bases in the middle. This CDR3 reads CASSLSRGEKLFF. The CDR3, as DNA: TGTGCCAGCAGTTTATCGAGGGGGGAAAAACTGTTTTTT.

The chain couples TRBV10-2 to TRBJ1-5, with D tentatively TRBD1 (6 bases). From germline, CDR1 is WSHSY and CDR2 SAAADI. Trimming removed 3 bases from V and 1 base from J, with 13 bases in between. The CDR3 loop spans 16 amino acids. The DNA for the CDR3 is TGCGCCAGCAGTGAAGAGCGGGGGACAAGCAATCAGCCCCAGCATTTT. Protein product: CASSEERGTSNQPQHF.

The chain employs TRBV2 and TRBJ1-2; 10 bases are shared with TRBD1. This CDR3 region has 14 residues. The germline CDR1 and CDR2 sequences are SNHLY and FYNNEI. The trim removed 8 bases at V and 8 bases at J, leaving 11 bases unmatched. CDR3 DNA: TGTGCCAGCTACTCCCACGACAGGGGGCAAGGCTACACCTTC. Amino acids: CASYSHDRGQGYTF.

Here the CDR3 reads CASSPWAVRNEKLFF. In DNA, the CDR3 is TGTGCCAGCAGTCCCTGGGCCGTAAGAAATGAAAAACTGTTTTTT. The chain has TRBV27 and TRBJ1-4; D not resolved. Trimming pared 5 bases from V and 5 bases from J, leaving 15 bases between. This CDR3 is 15 amino acids long. CDR1 is MNHEY, CDR2 SMNVEV, per germline (reference sequence).

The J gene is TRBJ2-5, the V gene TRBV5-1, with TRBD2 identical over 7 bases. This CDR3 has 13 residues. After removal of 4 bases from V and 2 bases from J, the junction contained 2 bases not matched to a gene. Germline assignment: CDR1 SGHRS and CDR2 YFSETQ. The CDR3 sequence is CASSRTRQETQYF. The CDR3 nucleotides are TGCGCCAGCAGCCGGACTAGGCAAGAGACCCAGTACTTC.

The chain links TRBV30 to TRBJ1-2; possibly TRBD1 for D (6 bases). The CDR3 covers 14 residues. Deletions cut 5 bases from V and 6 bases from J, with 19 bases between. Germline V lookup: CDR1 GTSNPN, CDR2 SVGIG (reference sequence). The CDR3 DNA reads TGTGCCTGGGGTTTGACAGGCTCTAAGCATGGCTACACCTTC. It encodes CAWGLTGSKHGYTF.

This CDR3 reads CASIEEVGGEVHGYTF. The DNA of the CDR3 is TGTGCCAGCATAGAAGAGGTGGGGGGAGAGGTGCATGGCTACACCTTC. The chain recombines TRBV2 with TRBJ1-2; TRBD1 is a possible D gene (5 bases). This CDR3 is 16 amino acids long. CDR1 and CDR2 (germline): SNHLY, FYNNEI. V gave up 7 bases and J gave up 6 bases, with 24 bases separating them. Supplemented by reference TRBV2 and TRBJ1-2, the full variable domain reads EPEVTQTPSHQVTQMGQEVILRCVPISNHLYFYWYRQILGQKVEFLVSFYNNEISEKSEIFDDQFSVERPDGSNFTLKIRSTKLEDSAMYFCASIEEVGGEVHGYTFGSGTRLTVV.

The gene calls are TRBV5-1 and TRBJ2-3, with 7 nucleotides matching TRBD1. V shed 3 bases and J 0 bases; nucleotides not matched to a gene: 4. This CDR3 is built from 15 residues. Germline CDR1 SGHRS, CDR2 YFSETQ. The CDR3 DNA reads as TGCGCCAGCAGCTCACTACAGGGGAGCACAGATACGCAGTATTTT. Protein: CASSSLQGSTDTQYF.

The CDR3 bases are TGTGCCAGCAGCCAAGGAAACATGAACACTGAAGCTTTCTTT. This translates into CASSQGNMNTEAFF. The rearrangement joins TRBV4-2 to TRBJ1-1, with no clear D. The CDR3 has 14 amino acids. Trimming shortened V by 1 base and J by 0 bases, and 6 bases separated the two germline ends. CDR1 is LGHNA, CDR2 YNFKEQ, per germline.

Here the CDR3 DNA reads TGTGCCAGCAGCGCAGGGTTAGATCAGCCCCAGCATTTT. Amino acid sequence: CASSAGLDQPQHF. This chain joins TRBV5-4 and TRBJ1-5; possibly TRBD1 for D (5 bases). Trimming removed 4 bases from V and 5 bases from J, with 10 bases in between. This CDR3 has 13 amino acids. Germline V gene sequence: CDR1 SGHNT, CDR2 YYREEE (reference sequence).

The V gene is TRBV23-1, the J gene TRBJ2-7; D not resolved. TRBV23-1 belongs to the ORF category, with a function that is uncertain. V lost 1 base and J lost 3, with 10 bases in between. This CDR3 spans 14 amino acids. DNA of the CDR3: TGCGCCAGCAGTCAATTGAGCTACTACTACGAGCAGTACGTC. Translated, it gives CASSQLSYYYEQYV.

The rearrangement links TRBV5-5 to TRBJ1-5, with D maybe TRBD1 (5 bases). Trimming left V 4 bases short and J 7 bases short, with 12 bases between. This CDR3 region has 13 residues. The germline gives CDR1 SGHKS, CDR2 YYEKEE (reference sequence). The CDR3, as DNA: TGTGCCAGCAGCGGGGGTATTCACCAGCCCCAGCATTTT. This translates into CASSGGIHQPQHF.

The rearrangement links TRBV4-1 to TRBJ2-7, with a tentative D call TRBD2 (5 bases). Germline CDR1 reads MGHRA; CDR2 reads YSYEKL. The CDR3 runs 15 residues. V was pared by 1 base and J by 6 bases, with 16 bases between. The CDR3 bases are TGCGCCAGCAGCCAAGTCGTCGGGGTAGGTAGCGAGCAGTACGTC. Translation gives CASSQVVGVGSEQYV.

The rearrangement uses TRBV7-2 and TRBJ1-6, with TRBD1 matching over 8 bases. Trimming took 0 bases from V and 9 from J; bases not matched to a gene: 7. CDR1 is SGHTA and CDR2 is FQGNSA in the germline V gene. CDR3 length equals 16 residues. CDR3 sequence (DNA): TGTGCCAGCAGCTTAGCGGAGCAGGGGGCGGGTTCACCCCTCCACTTT. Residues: CASSLAEQGAGSPLHF. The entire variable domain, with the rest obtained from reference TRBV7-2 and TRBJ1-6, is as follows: GAGVSQSPSNKVTEKGKDVELRCDPISGHTALYWYRQSLGQGLEFLIYFQGNSAPDKSGLPSDRFSAERTGGSVSTLTIQRTQQEDSAVYLCASSLAEQGAGSPLHFGNGTRLTVT.

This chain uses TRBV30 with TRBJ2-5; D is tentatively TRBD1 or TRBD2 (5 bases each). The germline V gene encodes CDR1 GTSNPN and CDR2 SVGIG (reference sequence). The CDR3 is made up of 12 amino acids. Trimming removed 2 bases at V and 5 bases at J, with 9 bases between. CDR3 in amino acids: CAWSTGRETQYF. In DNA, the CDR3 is TGTGCCTGGAGTACGGGGCGGGAGACCCAGTACTTC. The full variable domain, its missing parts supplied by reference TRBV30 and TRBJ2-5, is SQTIHQWPATLVQPVGSPLSLECTVEGTSNPNLYWYRQAAGRGLQLLFYSVGIGQISSEVPQNLSASRPQDRQFILSSKKLLLSDSGFYLCAWSTGRETQYFGPGTRLLVL.

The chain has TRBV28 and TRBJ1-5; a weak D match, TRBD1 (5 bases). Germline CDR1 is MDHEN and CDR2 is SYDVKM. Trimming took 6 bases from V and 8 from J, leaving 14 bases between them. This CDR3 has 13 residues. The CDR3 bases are TGTGCCAGCAGCCCGAACTGGGGGGAGCCCCAGCATTTT. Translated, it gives CASSPNWGEPQHF.

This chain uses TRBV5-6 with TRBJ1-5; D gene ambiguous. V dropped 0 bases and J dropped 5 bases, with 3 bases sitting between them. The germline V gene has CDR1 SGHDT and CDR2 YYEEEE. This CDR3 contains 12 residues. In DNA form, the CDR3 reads TGTGCCAGCAGCTTGGCAGATCAGCCCCAGCATTTT. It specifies CASSLADQPQHF.

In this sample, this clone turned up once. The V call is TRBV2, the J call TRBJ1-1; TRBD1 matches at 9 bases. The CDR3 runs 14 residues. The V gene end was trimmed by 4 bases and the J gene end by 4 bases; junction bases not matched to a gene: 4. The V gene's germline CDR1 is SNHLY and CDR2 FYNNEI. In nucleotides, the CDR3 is TGTGCCAGCAGTGTACAGGGGGCGCCCACTGAAGCTTTCTTT. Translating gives CASSVQGAPTEAFF.

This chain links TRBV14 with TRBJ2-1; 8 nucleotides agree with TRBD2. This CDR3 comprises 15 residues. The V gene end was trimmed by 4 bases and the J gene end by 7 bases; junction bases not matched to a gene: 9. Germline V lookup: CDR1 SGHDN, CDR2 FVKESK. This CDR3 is CASSLTSGRWNEQFF. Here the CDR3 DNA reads TGTGCCAGCAGCCTTACTAGCGGAAGATGGAATGAGCAGTTCTTC. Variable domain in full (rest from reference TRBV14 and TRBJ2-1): EAGVTQFPSHSVIEKGQTVTLRCDPISGHDNLYWYRRVMGKEIKFLLHFVKESKQDESGMPNNRFLAERTGGTYSTLKVQPAELEDSGVYFCASSLTSGRWNEQFFGPGTRLTVL.

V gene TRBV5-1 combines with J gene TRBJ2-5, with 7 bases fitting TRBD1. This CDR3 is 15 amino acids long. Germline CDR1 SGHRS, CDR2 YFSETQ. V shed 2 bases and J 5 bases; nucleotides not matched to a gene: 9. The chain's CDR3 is CASSLQEGAMETQYF. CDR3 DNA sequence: TGCGCCAGCAGCTTACAAGAGGGGGCTATGGAGACCCAGTACTTC.

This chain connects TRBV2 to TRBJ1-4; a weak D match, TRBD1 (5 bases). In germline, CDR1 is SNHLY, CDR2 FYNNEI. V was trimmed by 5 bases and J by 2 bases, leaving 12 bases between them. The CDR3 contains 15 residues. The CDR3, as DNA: TGTGCCAGCAGTCGGACGGGGACCACTAATGAAAAACTGTTTTTT. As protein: CASSRTGTTNEKLFF.

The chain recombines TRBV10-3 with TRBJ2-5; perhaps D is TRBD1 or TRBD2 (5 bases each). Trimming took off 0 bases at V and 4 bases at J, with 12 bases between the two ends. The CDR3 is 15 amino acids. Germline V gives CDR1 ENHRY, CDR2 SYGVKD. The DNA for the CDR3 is TGTGCCATCAGTGAGTCAAACAGAGGGGCAGAGACCCAGTACTTC. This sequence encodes CAISESNRGAETQYF.

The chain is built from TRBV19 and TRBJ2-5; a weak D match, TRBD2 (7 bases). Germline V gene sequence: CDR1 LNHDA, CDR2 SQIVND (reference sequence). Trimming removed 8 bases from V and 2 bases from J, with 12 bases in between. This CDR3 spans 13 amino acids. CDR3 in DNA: TGTGCCAGTCGGGGGGCTGAGCAAGAGACCCAGTACTTC. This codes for CASRGAEQETQYF.